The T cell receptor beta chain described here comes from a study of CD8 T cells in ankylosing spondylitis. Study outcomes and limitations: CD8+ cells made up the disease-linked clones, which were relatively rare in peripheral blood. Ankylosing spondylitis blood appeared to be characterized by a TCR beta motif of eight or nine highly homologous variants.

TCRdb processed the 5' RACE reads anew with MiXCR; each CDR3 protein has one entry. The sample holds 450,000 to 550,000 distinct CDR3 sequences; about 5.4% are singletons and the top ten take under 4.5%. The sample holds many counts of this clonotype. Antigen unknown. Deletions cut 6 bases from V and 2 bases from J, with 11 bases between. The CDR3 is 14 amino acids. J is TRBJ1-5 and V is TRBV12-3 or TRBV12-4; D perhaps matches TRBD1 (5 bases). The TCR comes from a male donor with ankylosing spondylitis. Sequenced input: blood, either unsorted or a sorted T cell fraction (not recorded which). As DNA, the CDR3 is TGTGCCAGCAGCTCCATCAGGGGCAATCAGCCCCAGCATTTT. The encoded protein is CASSSIRGNQPQHF.